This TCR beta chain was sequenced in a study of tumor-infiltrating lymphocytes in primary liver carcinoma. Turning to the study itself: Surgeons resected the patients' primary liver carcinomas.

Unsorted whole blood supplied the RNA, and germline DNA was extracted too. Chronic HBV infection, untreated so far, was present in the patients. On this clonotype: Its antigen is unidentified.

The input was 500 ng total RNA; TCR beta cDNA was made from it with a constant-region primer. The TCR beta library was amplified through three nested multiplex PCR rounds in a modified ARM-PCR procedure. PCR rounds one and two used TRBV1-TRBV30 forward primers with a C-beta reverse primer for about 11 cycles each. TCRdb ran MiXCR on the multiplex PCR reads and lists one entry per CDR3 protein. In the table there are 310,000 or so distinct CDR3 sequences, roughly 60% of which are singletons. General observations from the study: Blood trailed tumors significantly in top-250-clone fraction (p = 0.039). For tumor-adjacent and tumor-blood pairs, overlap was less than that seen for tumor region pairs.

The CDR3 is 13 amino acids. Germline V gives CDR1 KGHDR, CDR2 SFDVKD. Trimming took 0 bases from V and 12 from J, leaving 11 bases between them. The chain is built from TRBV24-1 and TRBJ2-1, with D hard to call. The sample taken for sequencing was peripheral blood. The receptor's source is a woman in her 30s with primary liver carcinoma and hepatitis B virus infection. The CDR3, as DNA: TGTGCCACCAGTGATTTGCGGGTCGACGGGCAGTTCTTC. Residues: CATSDLRVDGQFF.